The rows below give T cell receptor beta chains drawn from one sample of a study of T cells in Graves' hyperthyroidism and ophthalmopathy. One entry per CDR3 protein results from TCRdb running MiXCR on the multiplex PCR reads. The sample includes more than 500,000 distinct CDR3 sequences, 11% to 15% seen only once; the top ten take more than 11%. Sequencing was carried out using blood. The receptors were sampled from a woman in her forties with Graves' hyperthyroidism. CDR3s include the opening cysteine and the closing phenylalanine or tryptophan. Fields, in order: V gene, J gene, D gene, clone size, CDR3 DNA, CDR3 protein. D genes are given only for firm matches. Expanded clones get a size class; other rows say once, few or many, or leave the size out.

>TRBV2|TRBJ2-5|.|.
TGTGCCAGCAGTGAAGCGGCGGGACAGCCTCAAGAGACCCAGTACTTC
CASSEAAGQPQETQYF
>TRBV12-3/TRBV12-4|TRBJ2-1|TRBD2|few
TGTGCCAGCAGCCCCCGGCTAGCGGGGCCCTACAATGAGCAGTTCTTC
CASSPRLAGPYNEQFF
>TRBV27|TRBJ1-1|.|few
TGTGCCAGCAGCTCCTCGGGGGGGGCGGAAGCTTTCTTT
CASSSSGGAEAFF
>TRBV15|TRBJ2-2|.|many
TGTGCCACCAGCAGAGATAGGTCTACGGGACGGACCGGGGAGCTGTTTTTT
CATSRDRSTGRTGELFF
>TRBV11-2|TRBJ2-7|TRBD1|many
TGTGCCAGCAGCTTGGCCGGGACAGGGGGGCCCTACGAGCAGTACTTC
CASSLAGTGGPYEQYF
>TRBV12-3/TRBV12-4|TRBJ2-3|.|.
TGTGCCAGCAACCCGCAGGGGCGACCTAGCACAGATACGCAGTATTTT
CASNPQGRPSTDTQYF
>TRBV2|TRBJ1-1|TRBD1|many
TGTGCCAGCAGTGGGGGACAGTCCAAACCGGCTTTCTTT
CASSGGQSKPAFF
>TRBV12-3/TRBV12-4|TRBJ2-5|TRBD1|.
TGTGCCAGCAGTTTAGCCGGGACAGGGAGGGATGAGACCCAGTACTTC
CASSLAGTGRDETQYF
>TRBV30|TRBJ1-4|.|many
TGTGCCTGGAGTGTAACCCAAATCAATGAAAAACTGTTTTTT
CAWSVTQINEKLFF
>TRBV5-1|TRBJ2-3|TRBD1|.
TGCGCCAGCAGCTTACAGGGGAAAGATTCAGATACGCAGTATTTT
CASSLQGKDSDTQYF
>TRBV30|TRBJ1-5|.|many
TGTGCCTTAGGCGAGCAGCCCCAGCATTTT
CALGEQPQHF
>TRBV10-1|TRBJ2-3|TRBD2|few
TGCGCCAGCGGATCAGCGGGACTGGATACGCAGTATTTT
CASGSAGLDTQYF
>TRBV7-9|TRBJ2-1|.|many
TGTGCCAGCAAAAACTCCTACAATGAGCAGTTCTTC
CASKNSYNEQFF
>TRBV7-2|TRBJ2-7|.|many
TGTGCCAGCAGCTTAGCACCGAACTACGAGCAGTACTTC
CASSLAPNYEQYF
>TRBV27|TRBJ1-6|.|.
TGTGCCAGCAGTTTTCGTGAGGGGAACTCACCCCTCCACTTT
CASSFREGNSPLHF
>TRBV3-1|TRBJ2-2|TRBD2|.
TGTGCCAGCAGCCAACTAGCGGGAGAAGCCGGGGAGCTGTTTTTT
CASSQLAGEAGELFF
>TRBV7-9|TRBJ2-5|TRBD1|many
TGTGCCAGCAGCCTGGGACAGGGGAAAGAAGAGACCCAGTACTTC
CASSLGQGKEETQYF
>TRBV18|TRBJ1-6|.|few
TGTGCCAGCTCAGCGGGCCCGGACAGTATGAATTCACCCCTCCACTTT
CASSAGPDSMNSPLHF
>TRBV5-1|TRBJ2-7|TRBD2|.
TGCGCCAGCAGCTCTTCTAGCGGGGCCTCCTACGAGCAGTACTTC
CASSSSSGASYEQYF
>TRBV20-1|TRBJ1-2|TRBD1|many
TGCAGTGCTTACCAGACAGGGGGCTATGGCTACACCTTC
CSAYQTGGYGYTF
>TRBV20-1|TRBJ2-7|.|many
TGCAGTGCTGCCCCTTTTAGTTACGAGCAGTACTTC
CSAAPFSYEQYF
>TRBV2|TRBJ1-3|.|.
TGTGCCAGCAGGGGGCCGGACGGACTCTCTGGAAACACCATATATTTT
CASRGPDGLSGNTIYF
>TRBV15|TRBJ2-3|TRBD2|many
TGTGCCACCAGCAGCCCCGGGCTAGCGGGAGACGATACGCAGTATTTT
CATSSPGLAGDDTQYF
>TRBV18|TRBJ1-5|.|.
TGTGCCAGCTCACCACATAAGAATCAGCCCCAGCATTTT
CASSPHKNQPQHF
>TRBV11-2|TRBJ2-2|.|many
TGTGCCAGCAGCCAAGATCTAGCGTCCGGGGAGCTGTTTTTT
CASSQDLASGELFF
>TRBV19|TRBJ2-5|TRBD1|few
TGTGCCAGTATACGGGACAGGGCAGAGACCCAGTACTTC
CASIRDRAETQYF
>TRBV11-3|TRBJ2-7|.|many
TGTGCCAGCAGCTTAGAGGGCGATAGAAGCTCCTACGAGCAGTACTTC
CASSLEGDRSSYEQYF
>TRBV15|TRBJ2-3|TRBD2|many
TGTGCCACCAGCAGAGAGGCTAGCGGGAGCACAGATACGCAGTATTTT
CATSREASGSTDTQYF
>TRBV15|TRBJ2-5|.|few
TGTGCCACCAGCAGAGATAGTTCAGGGCTCCAGGGCCAAGAGACCCAGTACTTC
CATSRDSSGLQGQETQYF
>TRBV12-3/TRBV12-4|TRBJ1-3|.|.
TGTGCCAGCAGTTACTATCCGACATCGAGCTCTGGAAACACCATATATTTT
CASSYYPTSSSGNTIYF
>TRBV19|TRBJ2-5|.|few
TGTGCCAGTAGTATAAGGGAGACCCAAGAGACCCAGTACTTC
CASSIRETQETQYF
>TRBV29-1|TRBJ1-4|TRBD1|.
TGCAGCGTAGAAACAGGGGACGATAATGAAAAACTGTTTTTT
CSVETGDDNEKLFF
>TRBV5-1|TRBJ2-7|TRBD2|many
TGCGCCAGCAGCTTTAGCGGGACGTCCTACGAGCAGTACTTC
CASSFSGTSYEQYF
>TRBV5-6|TRBJ1-1|TRBD1|few
TGTGCCAGCAGCGGGGACAGGGGGCTTACTGAAGCTTTCTTT
CASSGDRGLTEAFF
>TRBV28|TRBJ1-1|.|many
TGTGCCAGCAGCCCCCCAAGAGTGGAACTGAACACTGAAGCTTTCTTT
CASSPPRVELNTEAFF
>TRBV4-1|TRBJ2-1|.|few
TGCGCCAGCAGCCAAGACCTTTCCACGCAGCGAATCTCCTACAATGAGCAGTTCTTC
CASSQDLSTQRISYNEQFF
>TRBV20-1|TRBJ2-7|TRBD2|many
TGCAGTGCTAGGAGAGATTGGACAGGCAAATACGGGACTAGCGGGAGGTTCGACTACGAGCAGTACTTC
CSARRDWTGKYGTSGRFDYEQYF
>TRBV6-2/TRBV6-3|TRBJ2-1|.|.
TGTGCCAGCAGGAGCGGCCCTGGGCCCTACAATGAGCAGTTCTTC
CASRSGPGPYNEQFF
>TRBV5-1|TRBJ2-3|.|.
TGCGCCAGCAGCTTGGAGTCTATGACAGATACGCAGTATTTT
CASSLESMTDTQYF
>TRBV20-1|TRBJ2-5|TRBD2|many
TGCAGTGCTAGACTAGCGGGAGCTACCCAGTACTTC
CSARLAGATQYF
>TRBV7-2|TRBJ2-3|TRBD2|many
TGTGCCAGCAGCTTAGTTGGGACTAGCCTCAGTACGCAGTATTTT
CASSLVGTSLSTQYF
>TRBV11-2|TRBJ2-3|.|.
TGTGCCAGCAGCCTTAGTGGGGGCAGGCATACGCAGTATTTT
CASSLSGGRHTQYF
>TRBV28|TRBJ2-5|.|many
TGTGCCAGCAGTAGCTATAAGACCCAGTACTTC
CASSSYKTQYF
>TRBV6-5|TRBJ2-3|TRBD2|.
TGTGCCAGCAGTTACTCGAATAGCATCATCAGCGGGACCGGAGATACGCAGTATTTT
CASSYSNSIISGTGDTQYF
>TRBV12-3/TRBV12-4|TRBJ1-5|.|once
TGTGCCAGGACAGAGAAATATAGCAATCAGCCCCAGCATTTT
CARTEKYSNQPQHF
>TRBV18|TRBJ2-7|.|many
TGTGCCAGCTCACCACAAAACACCCTCTCCTACGAGCAGTACTTC
CASSPQNTLSYEQYF
>TRBV29-1|TRBJ2-3|.|few
TGCAGCGTTGAAGAAGCAGGTGGCGCAGATACGCAGTATTTT
CSVEEAGGADTQYF
>TRBV19|TRBJ2-1|TRBD1|.
TGTGCCAGTAGTACCCTCGGGACAGGGGCTTACAATGAGCAGTTCTTC
CASSTLGTGAYNEQFF
>TRBV20-1|TRBJ1-2|.|few
TGCAGTGCCCCAAGACTCTCGGGGGCAGTCTATGGCTACACCTTC
CSAPRLSGAVYGYTF
>TRBV5-6|TRBJ2-5|.|few
TGTGCCAGCAGCTTCGAACACGTCCAAGAGACCCAGTACTTC
CASSFEHVQETQYF
>TRBV7-2|TRBJ2-7|.|many
TGTGCCAGCAGCTTAGTTCCGGGTCCCTACGAGCAGTACTTC
CASSLVPGPYEQYF
>TRBV6-1|TRBJ2-3|.|few
TGTGCCAGCGGGGGCAGGTTTGGACCCGATACGCAGTATTTT
CASGGRFGPDTQYF
>TRBV20-1|TRBJ1-1|TRBD1|many
TGCAGTGCTAGAGGTCGGACAGGGGACGCTGAAGCTTTCTTT
CSARGRTGDAEAFF
>TRBV20-1|TRBJ2-2|.|many
TGCAGTGCGCCCAAGACAGGCACCGGGGAGCTGTTTTTT
CSAPKTGTGELFF
>TRBV15|TRBJ2-1|.|.
TGTGCCACCAGCAGAGATGAGGGGGGGTACAATGAGCAGTTCTTC
CATSRDEGGYNEQFF
>TRBV28|TRBJ1-3|.|.
TGTGCCAGCAGTACCCCGGTATCGGGGCTATTTTATTTT
CASSTPVSGLFYF